This T cell receptor beta chain appears in the sequencing data of a study of shared clonotypes between healthy human individuals. Study-level findings and limits: Rarefaction analysis demonstrated incomplete sorted-subset sequencing notwithstanding large depth. Memory subsets had estimated richness that was generally smaller than that of naive subsets.

This clone came up once. Its antigen is currently unknown. Naive CD8 cells were CD45RO-negative, positively selected for CCR7, excluding terminally differentiated effector memory CD45RA+ cells. Donors comprised healthy HIV-negative adults lacking recent acute infections or vaccinations. V lost 6 bases, J lost 4 bases, and 9 bases lay in between. CDR3 size: 12 residues. Germline CDR1 and CDR2: GTSNPN and SVGIG (reference sequence). Using immunoSEQ multiplex PCR, the repertoire was profiled, and TCRdb retains in-frame clones only, with some absent. The sample carries 2 million or so clones, approximately 94% recorded once.

The specimen was naive CD8+ T cells sorted from blood. The chain is built from TRBV30 and TRBJ1-4, with unresolved D. The receptor's source is a man between 18 and 35 years old in good health. The CDR3 DNA follows: TGTGCCTGCGACACGATTAATGAAAAACTGTTTTTT. Protein product: CACDTINEKLFF.